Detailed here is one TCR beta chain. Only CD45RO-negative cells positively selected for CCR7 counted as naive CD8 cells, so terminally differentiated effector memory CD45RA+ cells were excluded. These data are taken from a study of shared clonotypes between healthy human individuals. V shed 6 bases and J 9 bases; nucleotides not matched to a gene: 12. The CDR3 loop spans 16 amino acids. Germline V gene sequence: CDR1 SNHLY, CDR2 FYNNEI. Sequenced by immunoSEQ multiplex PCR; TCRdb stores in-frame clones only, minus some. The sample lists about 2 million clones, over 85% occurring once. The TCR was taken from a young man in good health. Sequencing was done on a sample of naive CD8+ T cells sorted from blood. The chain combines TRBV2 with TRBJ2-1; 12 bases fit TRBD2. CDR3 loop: CASSPLTSGSFGEQFF. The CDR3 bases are TGTGCCAGCAGCCCTCTGACTAGCGGGAGTTTTGGTGAGCAGTTCTTC.